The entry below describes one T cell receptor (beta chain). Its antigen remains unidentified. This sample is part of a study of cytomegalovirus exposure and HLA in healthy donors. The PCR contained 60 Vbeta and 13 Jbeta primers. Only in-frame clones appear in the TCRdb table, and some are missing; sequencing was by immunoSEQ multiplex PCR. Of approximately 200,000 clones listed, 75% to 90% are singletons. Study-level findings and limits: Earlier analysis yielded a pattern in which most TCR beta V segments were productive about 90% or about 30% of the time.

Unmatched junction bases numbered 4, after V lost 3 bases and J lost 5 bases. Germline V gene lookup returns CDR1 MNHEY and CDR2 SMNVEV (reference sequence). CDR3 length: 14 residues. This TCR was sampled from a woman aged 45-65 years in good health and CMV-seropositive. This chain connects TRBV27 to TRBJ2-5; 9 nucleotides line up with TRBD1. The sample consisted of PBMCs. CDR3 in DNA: TGTGCCAGCAGTTTCACAGGGGGCGGGGAGACCCAGTACTTC. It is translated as CASSFTGGGETQYF.